The clone carrying this T cell receptor (beta chain) was seen more than once but under ten times. Its antigen remains unknown. This sample was included in a study of T-cell memory formation after mild COVID-19. Study information: TCR clusters showed largely donor specificity.

TCRdb redid the calling of the 5' RACE reads with MiXCR, one entry per CDR3 protein. This table has hundreds of thousands of distinct CDR3 sequences, over 20% appearing once. Findings and caveats of the study: CD4/CD8 balance held among clones contracting day 15 to 85, and later expanders leaned CD4+.

Per the germline V gene, CDR1 is GTSNPN and CDR2 is SVGIG (reference sequence). The V end was cut by 3 bases, the J end by 3 bases, with 23 bases between. CDR3 length: 17 residues. What was sequenced was PBMCs or a T cell subset sorted from them (not recorded which). V gene TRBV30 combines with J gene TRBJ2-5, with a possible D match to TRBD2 (6 bases). This TCR was sampled from an adult woman who had mild COVID-19 (a few samples of this study predate the infection). Cell type and time point are not known. CDR3 protein: CAWRPGTRFTLEETQYF. The CDR3, as DNA: TGTGCCTGGAGGCCCGGGACTCGCTTTACCCTCGAAGAGACCCAGTACTTC. Full variable domain (missing parts from reference TRBV30 and TRBJ2-5): SQTIHQWPATLVQPVGSPLSLECTVEGTSNPNLYWYRQAAGRGLQLLFYSVGIGQISSEVPQNLSASRPQDRQFILSSKKLLLSDSGFYLCAWRPGTRFTLEETQYFGPGTRLLVL.